This is a list of T cell receptor beta chains from one sample in a study of T cells in Graves' hyperthyroidism and ophthalmopathy. TCRdb re-analysed the multiplex PCR reads in MiXCR, keeping a single row per CDR3 protein. Among about 380,000 distinct CDR3 sequences listed, more than 14% were seen once. Sequencing used blood. The receptors originated from a young woman with Graves' ophthalmopathy. Each CDR3 is given with its conserved first and last residue. The order of the fields is clone size, V gene, D gene, J gene, CDR3 DNA, CDR3 protein. A D gene is named only where the DNA matches it firmly. Not every row has a clone size; where given, it reads once, few, many or a size class.

abundance: many
v_gene: TRBV30
d_gene: TRBD1
j_gene: TRBJ2-7
CDR3nt: TGTGCCTGGGGCCGGGACAGGGGGAACGAGCAGTACTTC
CDR3aa: CAWGRDRGNEQYF

abundance: NA
v_gene: TRBV14
d_gene: NA
j_gene: TRBJ2-1
CDR3nt: TGTGCCAGCAGCTTACCGGGAGTTACCTACGATGAGCAGTTCTTC
CDR3aa: CASSLPGVTYDEQFF

abundance: few
v_gene: TRBV6-1
d_gene: NA
j_gene: TRBJ2-6
CDR3nt: TGTGCCAGCAGGGCCGCCCCGGTGCGGGCCAACGTCCTGACTTTC
CDR3aa: CASRAAPVRANVLTF

abundance: many
v_gene: TRBV9
d_gene: NA
j_gene: TRBJ2-3
CDR3nt: TGTGCCAGCAGCGTAGAGAGTTCCTCGCGGGGGCCCCACCATTCAGATACGCAGTATTTT
CDR3aa: CASSVESSSRGPHHSDTQYF

abundance: many
v_gene: TRBV2
d_gene: NA
j_gene: TRBJ2-2
CDR3nt: TGTGCCAGCAGGCCAGGAAAGACCGGGGAGCTGTTTTTT
CDR3aa: CASRPGKTGELFF

abundance: many
v_gene: TRBV27
d_gene: NA
j_gene: TRBJ1-5
CDR3nt: TGTGCCAGCAGTCCGCAGAAAAGCAATCAGCCCCAGCATTTT
CDR3aa: CASSPQKSNQPQHF

abundance: few
v_gene: TRBV3-1
d_gene: NA
j_gene: TRBJ2-1
CDR3nt: TGTGCCAGCAGCCAAGATCCGGCTAGCAGATACAATGAGCAGTTCTTC
CDR3aa: CASSQDPASRYNEQFF

abundance: many
v_gene: TRBV20-1
d_gene: TRBD1
j_gene: TRBJ1-2
CDR3nt: TGCAGTGCTAGGTCCACAGGGGGTGGTGGCTACACCTTC
CDR3aa: CSARSTGGGGYTF

abundance: many
v_gene: TRBV20-1
d_gene: NA
j_gene: TRBJ1-5
CDR3nt: TGCAGTGCTACGAAGGTACAGGGTCAGCTCGTGCAGCCCCAGCATTTT
CDR3aa: CSATKVQGQLVQPQHF

abundance: many
v_gene: TRBV20-1
d_gene: NA
j_gene: TRBJ2-5
CDR3nt: TGCAGTCCGTCTGCGGAGGCCCCTCGGGAGACCCAGTACTTC
CDR3aa: CSPSAEAPRETQYF

abundance: many
v_gene: TRBV2
d_gene: NA
j_gene: TRBJ1-5
CDR3nt: TGTGCCAGCAGTGACGATAGTTTGGCGCGGGGCAATCAGCCCCAGCATTTT
CDR3aa: CASSDDSLARGNQPQHF

abundance: many
v_gene: TRBV12-3/TRBV12-4
d_gene: TRBD1
j_gene: TRBJ1-1
CDR3nt: TGTGCCAGCAGTCCACAGGGGGGGCAAGCTTTCTTT
CDR3aa: CASSPQGGQAFF

abundance: many
v_gene: TRBV28
d_gene: TRBD1
j_gene: TRBJ2-7
CDR3nt: TGTGCCAGCGATACTTTACACCGGGACAGGGGAACCTACGAGCAGTACTTC
CDR3aa: CASDTLHRDRGTYEQYF

abundance: many
v_gene: TRBV6-1
d_gene: TRBD2
j_gene: TRBJ2-7
CDR3nt: TGTGCCAGCCGGACTAGCTGGTACGAGCAGTACTTC
CDR3aa: CASRTSWYEQYF

abundance: NA
v_gene: TRBV4-1
d_gene: TRBD2
j_gene: TRBJ2-1
CDR3nt: TGCGCCAGCAGCCAAATAAGTATCGGGGCTAGCGGGGGCCATGAGCAGTTCTTC
CDR3aa: CASSQISIGASGGHEQFF

abundance: many
v_gene: TRBV7-3
d_gene: NA
j_gene: TRBJ2-3
CDR3nt: TGTGCCAGCAGCTTAACCCCACAGGGCGTTGTTGTAGATACGCAGTATTTT
CDR3aa: CASSLTPQGVVVDTQYF

abundance: many
v_gene: TRBV15
d_gene: NA
j_gene: TRBJ1-1
CDR3nt: TGTGCCACCAGCAGAGTAAACAGAGGAAACACTGAAGCTTTCTTT
CDR3aa: CATSRVNRGNTEAFF

abundance: NA
v_gene: TRBV2
d_gene: TRBD1
j_gene: TRBJ2-7
CDR3nt: TGTGCCAGCAGTGAAGAGACAGGGGTTACATACGAGCAGTACTTC
CDR3aa: CASSEETGVTYEQYF

abundance: many
v_gene: TRBV3-1
d_gene: TRBD1
j_gene: TRBJ2-3
CDR3nt: TGTGCCAGCAGCTCTCGGACAGGGTGGGGCACAGATACGCAGTATTTT
CDR3aa: CASSSRTGWGTDTQYF

abundance: many
v_gene: TRBV5-1
d_gene: NA
j_gene: TRBJ2-1
CDR3nt: TGCGCCAGCAGCTCGACTAGAATCCGGGCCGCAGAAATTAATGAGCAGTTCTTC
CDR3aa: CASSSTRIRAAEINEQFF

abundance: many
v_gene: TRBV9
d_gene: TRBD1
j_gene: TRBJ1-1
CDR3nt: TGTGCCAGCAGCGCCGGACAGGGGGCCGATGAAGCTTTCTTT
CDR3aa: CASSAGQGADEAFF

abundance: many
v_gene: TRBV6-1
d_gene: TRBD1
j_gene: TRBJ1-1
CDR3nt: TGTGCCAGCAGTAGACAGGGGGCGCGTGAAAGAGCTTTCTTT
CDR3aa: CASSRQGARERAFF

abundance: many
v_gene: TRBV20-1
d_gene: NA
j_gene: TRBJ2-7
CDR3nt: TGCAGTGTTCGTCTTAAGCAAGGTATCGACGAGCAGTACTTC
CDR3aa: CSVRLKQGIDEQYF

abundance: NA
v_gene: TRBV4-1
d_gene: TRBD1
j_gene: TRBJ2-7
CDR3nt: TGCGCCAGCAGCCAAGACAGGGGGCCGACCTACGAGCAGTACTTC
CDR3aa: CASSQDRGPTYEQYF

abundance: NA
v_gene: TRBV4-2
d_gene: TRBD2
j_gene: TRBJ2-3
CDR3nt: TGTGCCAGCAGCCAAGATTCTAGCGGGGGGAGGACAGATACGCAGTATTTT
CDR3aa: CASSQDSSGGRTDTQYF

abundance: many
v_gene: TRBV9
d_gene: NA
j_gene: TRBJ2-2
CDR3nt: TGTGCCAGCAGCGTAGTCCAGGGAGCGGTTTGGGGGAACACCGGGGAGCTGTTTTTT
CDR3aa: CASSVVQGAVWGNTGELFF

abundance: NA
v_gene: TRBV7-8
d_gene: NA
j_gene: TRBJ2-2
CDR3nt: TGTGCCAGCAGCTTATCAACCTCGGGAATGAGCACCGGGGAGCTGTTCTTT
CDR3aa: CASSLSTSGMSTGELFF

abundance: many
v_gene: TRBV18
d_gene: NA
j_gene: TRBJ2-2
CDR3nt: TGTGCCAGCTCACCGTCCGTGGGGAGCTTGACGAACACCGGGGAGCTGTTTTTT
CDR3aa: CASSPSVGSLTNTGELFF

abundance: NA
v_gene: TRBV20-1
d_gene: TRBD2
j_gene: TRBJ2-1
CDR3nt: TGCAGTGCTACCAGACTAGCGGGGGGGAGGAGCTCCTACAATGAGCAGTTCTTC
CDR3aa: CSATRLAGGRSSYNEQFF

abundance: few
v_gene: TRBV29-1
d_gene: TRBD1
j_gene: TRBJ2-7
CDR3nt: TGCAGCGTTGAAGTAGGACAGGGACGCTACGAGCAGTACTTC
CDR3aa: CSVEVGQGRYEQYF

abundance: many
v_gene: TRBV28
d_gene: NA
j_gene: TRBJ2-1
CDR3nt: TGTGCCAGCAGTTTTCGGGGAGGTGGGTACAATGAGCAGTTCTTC
CDR3aa: CASSFRGGGYNEQFF

abundance: many
v_gene: TRBV30
d_gene: NA
j_gene: TRBJ2-7
CDR3nt: TGTGCCTGGAGGGGCCCTCATTACGAGCAGTACTTC
CDR3aa: CAWRGPHYEQYF

abundance: many
v_gene: TRBV5-1
d_gene: NA
j_gene: TRBJ2-7
CDR3nt: TGCGCCAGCAGCTTGTTAATCTTTGACTCCAACCCTTCCTACGAGCAGTACTTC
CDR3aa: CASSLLIFDSNPSYEQYF

abundance: few
v_gene: TRBV6-1
d_gene: TRBD1
j_gene: TRBJ2-7
CDR3nt: TGTGCCAGCAGTATGGACAGGGCTTACGAGCAGTACTTC
CDR3aa: CASSMDRAYEQYF

abundance: many
v_gene: TRBV3-1
d_gene: NA
j_gene: TRBJ1-1
CDR3nt: TGTGCCAGCAGCCAAGATAATGAAGCTTTCTTT
CDR3aa: CASSQDNEAFF

abundance: many
v_gene: TRBV20-1
d_gene: NA
j_gene: TRBJ2-3
CDR3nt: TGCAGTCCAAGCACTTCTAGCACAGATACGCAGTATTTT
CDR3aa: CSPSTSSTDTQYF

abundance: many
v_gene: TRBV30
d_gene: NA
j_gene: TRBJ1-1
CDR3nt: TGTGCCTCTACTGCGTGGTTCACTGAAGCTTTCTTT
CDR3aa: CASTAWFTEAFF

abundance: few
v_gene: TRBV6-2/TRBV6-3
d_gene: TRBD2
j_gene: TRBJ2-1
CDR3nt: TGTGCCAGCAGTCACACTAGCGGGGGGGCTTTGGATGAGCAGTTCTTC
CDR3aa: CASSHTSGGALDEQFF

abundance: many
v_gene: TRBV6-1
d_gene: TRBD1
j_gene: TRBJ2-3
CDR3nt: TGTGCCAGCAGTAGGGACAGGGGGTACGATACGCAGTATTTT
CDR3aa: CASSRDRGYDTQYF

abundance: many
v_gene: TRBV15
d_gene: NA
j_gene: TRBJ1-1
CDR3nt: TGTGCCACCAGCCCCTCGCGGGGGGAAGCTTTCTTT
CDR3aa: CATSPSRGEAFF

abundance: few
v_gene: TRBV19
d_gene: NA
j_gene: TRBJ2-5
CDR3nt: TGTGCCAGTAGTATAGTTAACGGGGTAGAGACCCAGTACTTC
CDR3aa: CASSIVNGVETQYF

abundance: many
v_gene: TRBV6-1
d_gene: TRBD2
j_gene: TRBJ2-5
CDR3nt: TGTGCCAGCAGTTTGGACCTAGCGGGGGGAGAGACCCAGTACTTC
CDR3aa: CASSLDLAGGETQYF

abundance: few
v_gene: TRBV29-1
d_gene: NA
j_gene: TRBJ1-2
CDR3nt: TGCAGCGTTGAAACCGGAGGCAGGGTGGGCGGCTACACCTTC
CDR3aa: CSVETGGRVGGYTF

abundance: NA
v_gene: TRBV6-6
d_gene: NA
j_gene: TRBJ1-2
CDR3nt: TGTGCCAGCAGTTACTCAGGGCTGAACTATGGCTACACCTTC
CDR3aa: CASSYSGLNYGYTF

abundance: many
v_gene: TRBV18
d_gene: NA
j_gene: TRBJ1-2
CDR3nt: TGTGCCAGCTCACCACTCGTGGGAGCTAACTATGGCTACACCTTC
CDR3aa: CASSPLVGANYGYTF